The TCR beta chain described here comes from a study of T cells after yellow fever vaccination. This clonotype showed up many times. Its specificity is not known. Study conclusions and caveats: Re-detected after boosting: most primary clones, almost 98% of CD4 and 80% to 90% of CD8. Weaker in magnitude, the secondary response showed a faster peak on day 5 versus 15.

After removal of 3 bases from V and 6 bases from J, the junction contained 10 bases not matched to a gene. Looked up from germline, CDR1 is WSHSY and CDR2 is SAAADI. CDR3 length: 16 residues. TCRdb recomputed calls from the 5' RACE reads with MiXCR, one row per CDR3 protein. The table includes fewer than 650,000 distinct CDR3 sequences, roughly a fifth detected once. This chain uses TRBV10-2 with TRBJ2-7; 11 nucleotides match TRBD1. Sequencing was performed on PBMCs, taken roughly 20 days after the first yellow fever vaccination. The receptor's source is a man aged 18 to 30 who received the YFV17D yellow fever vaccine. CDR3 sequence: CASSDRRGTGGLEQYF. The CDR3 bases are TGCGCCAGCAGTGATCGGAGGGGGACAGGGGGGCTCGAGCAGTACTTC.